The clone carrying this T cell receptor beta chain showed up many times. The sample originates from a study of HIV-infected patients and healthy controls. CDR1 SQVTM and CDR2 ANQGSEA come from the germline V gene. Trimming shortened V by 1 base and J by 6 bases, and 21 bases separated the two germline ends. The CDR3 covers 16 residues. Reverse transcription used roughly 450 ng RNA and constant-region primers for alpha and beta. Each of the alpha and beta chains got its own library through chain-specific third strand synthesis with indices. One primer pair amplified all rearrangements per chain; each cDNA got molecular barcodes. The SP2 site served as the priming point for second strand synthesis. One entry per CDR3 protein, called by TCRdb with MiXCR from the 5' RACE reads. Among about 17,000 distinct CDR3 sequences, 10% were seen once, and the ten largest hold more than 2.5%. No cell fractionation was done, so the repertoire covers all unsorted peripheral blood T cells.

Sequenced: blood. This clonotype was obtained from an adult in good health. The chain joins TRBV29-1 to TRBJ1-1; D uncertain. CDR3 sequence: CSVEGGSLERHPEAFF. CDR3 DNA sequence: TGCAGCGTTGAAGGCGGCTCGCTGGAAAGACACCCTGAAGCTTTCTTT.